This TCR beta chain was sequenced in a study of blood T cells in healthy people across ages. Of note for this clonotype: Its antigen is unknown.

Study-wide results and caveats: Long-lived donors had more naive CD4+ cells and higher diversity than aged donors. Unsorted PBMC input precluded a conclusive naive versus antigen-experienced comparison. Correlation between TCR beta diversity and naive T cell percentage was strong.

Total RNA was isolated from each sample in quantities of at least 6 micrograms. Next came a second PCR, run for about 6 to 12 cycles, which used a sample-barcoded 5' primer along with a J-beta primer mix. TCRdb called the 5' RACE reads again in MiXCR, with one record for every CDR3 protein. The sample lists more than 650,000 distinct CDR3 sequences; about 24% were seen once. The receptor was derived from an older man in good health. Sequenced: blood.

The CDR3 DNA reads TGCAGTGCTCCAAGCCTACTAGCGGGGGACCCAGATACGCAGTATTTT. Amino acids: CSAPSLLAGDPDTQYF. The rearrangement joins TRBV20-1 to TRBJ2-3; 11 bases agree with TRBD2. The germline V gene encodes CDR1 DFQATT and CDR2 SNEGSKA (reference sequence). J gave up 4 bases and V 5 bases, and 11 bases lay outside the gene matches. The CDR3 length is 16 residues.